Below, 4 T cell receptor beta chains from the same sample are listed, as sequenced in a study of T cell responses to AZD1222 COVID-19 vaccine. The assay was immunoSEQ multiplex PCR, and TCRdb's table has in-frame clones only and misses some. The table records some 84,000 clones, roughly 88% of them present only once. This specimen consisted of peripheral blood, obtained on day 0 of AZD1222 vaccination. These receptors were obtained from an adult in good health.

The rearrangement joins TRBV15 to TRBJ2-7; TRBD1 might be the D (5 bases). Trimming took off 1 base at V and 4 bases at J, with 14 bases between the two ends. This CDR3 region has 15 residues. Germline V lookup: CDR1 LNHNV, CDR2 YYDKDF (reference sequence). In DNA form, the CDR3 reads TGTGCCACCAGCAGAGGAAGGGGCCATAATTACGAGCAGTACTTC. This encodes CATSRGRGHNYEQYF.

The CDR3 is CASSLSFGGGYEQYF. In DNA form, the CDR3 reads TGTGCCAGCAGCTTAAGCTTCGGCGGGGGCTACGAGCAGTACTTC. V usage is TRBV7-2 and J usage is TRBJ2-7, with 7 bases fitting TRBD2. This CDR3 is 15 amino acids long. V lost 2 bases to trimming and J lost 3 bases; unmatched junction nucleotides: 7. The V gene's germline CDR1 is SGHTA and CDR2 FQGNSA.

This chain connects TRBV19 to TRBJ2-4, with 12 bases fitting TRBD2. Germline V gene sequence: CDR1 LNHDA, CDR2 SQIVND (reference sequence). The CDR3 has 15 amino acids. Trimming took 4 bases from V and 9 from J; bases not matched to a gene: 7. CDR3 in DNA: TGTGCCAGTAGTAGTAGGCTAGCGGGAGGGTCCATTCAGTACTTC. It specifies CASSSRLAGGSIQYF.

This clone has only a few counts. V usage is TRBV2 and J usage is TRBJ1-3, with D unclear. The CDR3 spans 16 residues. With 5 bases removed from V and 0 bases from J, the gap between germline ends came to 14 bases. Per the germline V gene, CDR1 is SNHLY and CDR2 is FYNNEI. CDR3 DNA: TGTGCCAGCAGTCCTGACCCTAATTACTCTGGAAACACCATATATTTT. Translating gives CASSPDPNYSGNTIYF.